This T cell receptor beta chain derives from a study of neurological immune-mediated disorders. General observations from the study: The greatest TCR clonal expansion occurred in HTLV-1-associated myelopathy and the least in multiple sclerosis, which fell below healthy controls.

Trimming cost V 1 base and J 4 bases, with 13 bases left between them. The germline gives CDR1 MGHRA, CDR2 YSYEKL. The CDR3 runs 15 residues. Specified time point: longitudinal time-point 3. 2 million PBMCs stored at -80 C were the source of the unsorted libraries. The cDNA was generated through 5'RACE incorporating 10-nucleotide random UMIs. Using its own MiXCR run on the 5' RACE reads, TCRdb lists one record per CDR3 protein. The sample lists approximately 47,000 distinct CDR3 sequences; approximately 15% were seen once. This clonotype was observed at least ten times. Its antigen is as yet unknown. Sample: PBMCs. V is TRBV4-1 and J is TRBJ1-2; D ambiguous. This TCR came from a young man in good health. CDR3 DNA sequence: TGCGCCAGCAGCCAAGGGGTGGAGCCGGGCTATGGCTACACCTTC. Translated, it gives CASSQGVEPGYGYTF.